This is a list of T cell receptor beta chains from one sample in a study of blood T cell repertoires in COVID-19. TCRdb's table, derived via immunoSEQ multiplex PCR, lists solely in-frame clones and lacks some. Altogether 60,000 to 80,000 clones are present, over 85% being singletons, with the ten largest covering 5.5% to 6.5%. Sequencing used peripheral blood. These receptors originate from a human donor in a cohort sampled during active COVID-19. Each CDR3 is given with its conserved first and last residue. The D gene is left open where the match is weak. Clone size is shown for a subset of rows, as once, few, many or a class of expanded clone.

J	size	V	D	length	DNA	CDR3
TRBJ2-5	NA	TRBV5-4	TRBD1	16	TGTGCCAGCAGCTCAAACAGGGGGCCCAAATTTGAGACCCAGTACTTC	CASSSNRGPKFETQYF
TRBJ2-2	NA	TRBV14	NA	13	TGTGCCAGCAGCCAAGAACTTGCAGGGGAGCTGTTTTTT	CASSQELAGELFF
TRBJ1-1	NA	TRBV28	NA	14	TGTGCCAGCAGTTTAACAGGTGATTACACTGAAGCTTTCTTT	CASSLTGDYTEAFF
TRBJ2-3	NA	TRBV24-1	NA	15	TGTGCCACCAGTGATCCGGAGACTAGGGCAGATACGCAGTATTTT	CATSDPETRADTQYF
TRBJ2-5	NA	TRBV15	TRBD2	15	TGTGCCACCAGCAGAACTAGCGGGGTATCAGAGACCCAGTACTTC	CATSRTSGVSETQYF
TRBJ2-3	NA	TRBV5-6	NA	15	TGTGCCAGCAGCCCGGACTCGTATAGCACAGATACGCAGTATTTT	CASSPDSYSTDTQYF
TRBJ1-2	NA	TRBV19	TRBD1	14	TGTGCCAGTAGTGGGGACAGGTGGAACTATGGCTACACCTTC	CASSGDRWNYGYTF
TRBJ2-1	NA	TRBV9	TRBD2	18	TGTGCCAGCAGCCCTCCCTTGTTGCTGGGGGGGGGCTACAATGAGCAGTTCTTC	CASSPPLLLGGGYNEQFF
TRBJ2-7	NA	TRBV3-1/TRBV3-2	NA	12	TGTGCCAGCAGCCACCTTTCCTACGAGCAGTACTTC	CASSHLSYEQYF
TRBJ1-3	NA	TRBV30	NA	16	TGTGCCTGGGGGGGGGAGGGGTTCTTTTCTGGAAACACCATATATTTT	CAWGGEGFFSGNTIYF
TRBJ2-5	once	TRBV27	NA	15	TGTGCCAGCAGTCCTACAGGGTTGGGACAAGAGACCCAGTACTTC	CASSPTGLGQETQYF
TRBJ2-7	few	TRBV5-6	TRBD1	14	TGTGCCAGCAGCTCCGGGACAGGGGGCTACGAGCAGTACTTC	CASSSGTGGYEQYF
TRBJ1-1	NA	TRBV5-1	NA	15	TGCGCCAGCAGCTTGAGGGCCGCGGGGACCACTGAAGCTTTCTTT	CASSLRAAGTTEAFF
TRBJ2-7	NA	TRBV6-6	NA	12	TGTGCCAGCAGTTTTGACACCTACGAGCAGTACTTC	CASSFDTYEQYF
TRBJ2-1	NA	TRBV2	NA	15	TGTGCCAGCAGAACAGGGGATTTTAGCGGCAATGAGCAGTTCTTC	CASRTGDFSGNEQFF
TRBJ1-2	NA	TRBV12-3/TRBV12-4	NA	13	TGTGCCAGCAGCCCACAGGCCCGTCTGGGCTACACCTTC	CASSPQARLGYTF
TRBJ2-2	NA	TRBV5-1	TRBD2	17	TGCGCCAGCAGCCCCGACCAGCTAGCGGGAAAGGATGGGGAGCTGTTTTTT	CASSPDQLAGKDGELFF
TRBJ1-2	once	TRBV9	NA	14	TGTGCCAGCAGCCGGACAGCTCCAAAGGGGGGCTACACCTTC	CASSRTAPKGGYTF
TRBJ2-7	NA	TRBV15	NA	14	TGTGCCACCAGCAGAGATCATGGGGCGTACGAGCAGTACTTC	CATSRDHGAYEQYF
TRBJ1-5	NA	TRBV24-1	NA	16	TGTGCCACCAGTGATGCGGACAGTGTTAGCGGGCAGCCCCAGCATTTT	CATSDADSVSGQPQHF
TRBJ1-1	once	TRBV27	NA	13	TGTGCCAGCAGTCCGACCGGGGGCACTGAAGCTTTCTTT	CASSPTGGTEAFF
TRBJ1-2	NA	TRBV28	TRBD1	11	TGTGCCCTCGGGACAGGGGCTGGCTACACCTTC	CALGTGAGYTF
TRBJ1-2	NA	TRBV6-5	TRBD1	16	TGTGCCAGCAGTTGGCAGGAGACAGGGGCCATCTATGGCTACACCTTC	CASSWQETGAIYGYTF
TRBJ2-3	once	TRBV4-2	TRBD2	16	TGTGCCAGCAGCAAGGGGACTAGCGAGAGCACAGATACGCAGTATTTT	CASSKGTSESTDTQYF
TRBJ2-7	NA	TRBV10-2	NA	11	TGCGCCACCCAGGGTTCCTACGAGCAGTACTTC	CATQGSYEQYF
TRBJ2-3	NA	TRBV5-1	TRBD2	17	TGCGCCAGCAGCCCTAGATGGACTAGCGATGGGGCAGATACGCAGTATTTT	CASSPRWTSDGADTQYF
TRBJ1-5	NA	TRBV2	TRBD1	15	TGTGCCAGCAGTAATTCCGGGACAGTAAATCAGCCCCAGCATTTT	CASSNSGTVNQPQHF
TRBJ2-1	NA	TRBV4-2	TRBD2	15	TGTGCCAGCAGCCTTAGCGGGAGCGGGGGGAATGAGCAGTTCTTC	CASSLSGSGGNEQFF
TRBJ2-3	NA	TRBV7-9	NA	16	TGTGCCAGCAGCGACCGGGACTGGAGGGGCACAGATACGCAGTATTTT	CASSDRDWRGTDTQYF
TRBJ1-2	NA	TRBV9	NA	16	TGTGCCAGCAGCGTAGAGGCGTCGGGGGGCTGGGGAGGCTACACCTTC	CASSVEASGGWGGYTF
TRBJ2-5	NA	TRBV6-5	NA	13	TGTGCCAGCAGCCGGAGGGCGGGAGAGACCCAGTACTTC	CASSRRAGETQYF
TRBJ2-1	NA	TRBV7-9	NA	14	TGTGCCAGCAGAAAGGCGGCGGGACCAAATGAGCAGTTCTTC	CASRKAAGPNEQFF
TRBJ2-3	once	TRBV10-3	TRBD1	14	TGTGCCATCGAGACAGGGTACAAGTCAGATACGCAGTATTTT	CAIETGYKSDTQYF
TRBJ1-5	NA	TRBV11-2	TRBD1	14	TGTGCCAGCAGCGTGACAGGGTCCAATCAGCCCCAGCATTTT	CASSVTGSNQPQHF
TRBJ1-5	NA	TRBV27	TRBD1	16	TGTGCCAGCAGTTTAGTACAGGGGGCGCGGGTTCAGCCCCAGCATTTT	CASSLVQGARVQPQHF
TRBJ2-7	NA	TRBV6-5	NA	13	TGTGCCAGCAGCTACGGACTGTCCTACGAGCAGTACTTC	CASSYGLSYEQYF
TRBJ2-6	NA	TRBV5-6	NA	17	TGTGCCAGCAGCCTGGGAGTATTAGGAGCCGGGGCCAACGTCCTGACTTTC	CASSLGVLGAGANVLTF